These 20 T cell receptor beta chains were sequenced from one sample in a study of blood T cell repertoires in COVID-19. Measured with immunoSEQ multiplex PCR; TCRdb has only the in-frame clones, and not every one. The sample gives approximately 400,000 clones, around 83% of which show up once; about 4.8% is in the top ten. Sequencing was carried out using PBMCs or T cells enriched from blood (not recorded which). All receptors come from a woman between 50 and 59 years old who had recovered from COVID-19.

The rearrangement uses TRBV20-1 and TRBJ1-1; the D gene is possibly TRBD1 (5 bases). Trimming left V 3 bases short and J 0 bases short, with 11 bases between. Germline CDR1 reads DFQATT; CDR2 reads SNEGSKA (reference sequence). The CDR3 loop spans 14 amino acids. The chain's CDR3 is CSASFQGMNTEAFF. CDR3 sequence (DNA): TGCAGTGCTAGTTTTCAGGGAATGAACACTGAAGCTTTCTTT.

The DNA for the CDR3 is TGTGCCAGCAGCCCAAGAACAGGGGACGGGGCCTACAATGAGCAGTTCTTC. It translates to CASSPRTGDGAYNEQFF. The gene calls are TRBV7-2 and TRBJ2-1; TRBD1 agrees at 7 bases. Germline trimming cut 5 bases from V and 2 bases from J; bases unmatched to any gene: 12. The germline V gene encodes CDR1 SGHTA and CDR2 FQGNSA. CDR3 length: 17 residues.

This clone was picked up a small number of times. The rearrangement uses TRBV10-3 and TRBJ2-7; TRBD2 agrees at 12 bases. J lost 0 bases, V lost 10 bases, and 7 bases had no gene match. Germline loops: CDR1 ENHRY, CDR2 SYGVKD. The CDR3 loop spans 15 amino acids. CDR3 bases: TGTGCCACGACGGAGACTAGCGGGAGCTCCTACGAGCAGTACTTC. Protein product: CATTETSGSSYEQYF.

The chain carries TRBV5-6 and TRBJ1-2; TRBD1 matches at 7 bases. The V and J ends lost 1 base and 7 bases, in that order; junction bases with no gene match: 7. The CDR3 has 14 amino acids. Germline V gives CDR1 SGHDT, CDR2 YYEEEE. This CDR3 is CASSLWDSIPGYTF. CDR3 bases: TGTGCCAGCAGCTTGTGGGACAGCATCCCTGGCTACACCTTC.

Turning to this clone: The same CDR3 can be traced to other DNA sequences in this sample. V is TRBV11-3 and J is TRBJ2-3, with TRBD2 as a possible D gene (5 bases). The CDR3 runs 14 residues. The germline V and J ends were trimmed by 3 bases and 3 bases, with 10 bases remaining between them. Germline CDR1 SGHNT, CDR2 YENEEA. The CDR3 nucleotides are TGTGCCAGCAGCTTCAGCGGAGGTACAGATACGCAGTATTTT. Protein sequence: CASSFSGGTDTQYF.

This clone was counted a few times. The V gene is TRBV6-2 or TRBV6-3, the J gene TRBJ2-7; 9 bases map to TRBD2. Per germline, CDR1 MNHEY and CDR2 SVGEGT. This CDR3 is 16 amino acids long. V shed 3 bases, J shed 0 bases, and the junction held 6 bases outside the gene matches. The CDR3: CASSYRSSGVSYEQYF. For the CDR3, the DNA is TGTGCCAGCAGTTATAGATCTAGCGGGGTCTCCTACGAGCAGTACTTC.

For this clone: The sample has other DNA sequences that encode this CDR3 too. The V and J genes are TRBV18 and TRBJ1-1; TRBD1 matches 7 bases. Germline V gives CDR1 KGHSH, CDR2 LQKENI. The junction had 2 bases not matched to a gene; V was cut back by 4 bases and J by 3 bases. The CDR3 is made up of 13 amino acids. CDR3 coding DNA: TGTGCCAGCTCACAGGGGGCAGACACTGAAGCTTTCTTT. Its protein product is CASSQGADTEAFF.

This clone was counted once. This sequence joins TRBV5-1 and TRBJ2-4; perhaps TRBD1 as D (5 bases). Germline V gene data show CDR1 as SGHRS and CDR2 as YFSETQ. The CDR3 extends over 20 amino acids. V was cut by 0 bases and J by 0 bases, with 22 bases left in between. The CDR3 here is CASSLGSQVVRVLAKNIQYF. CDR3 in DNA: TGCGCCAGCAGCTTGGGGTCACAGGTGGTTAGAGTCCTAGCCAAAAACATTCAGTACTTC.

The CDR3 spells CASSKGRSRGTEAFF. CDR3 DNA: TGTGCCAGCAGCAAAGGACGGAGCAGGGGCACTGAAGCTTTCTTT. The V and J genes are TRBV21-1 and TRBJ1-1; the table assigns TRBD1, which was not confirmed against the DNA. TRBV21-1 is termed a pseudogene. CDR3 length: 15 amino acids.

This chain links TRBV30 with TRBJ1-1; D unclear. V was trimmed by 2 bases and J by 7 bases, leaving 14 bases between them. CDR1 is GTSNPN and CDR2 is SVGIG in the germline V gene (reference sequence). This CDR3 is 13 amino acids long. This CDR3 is CAWSPTAPGEAFF. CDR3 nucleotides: TGTGCCTGGAGTCCCACGGCTCCGGGTGAAGCTTTCTTT.

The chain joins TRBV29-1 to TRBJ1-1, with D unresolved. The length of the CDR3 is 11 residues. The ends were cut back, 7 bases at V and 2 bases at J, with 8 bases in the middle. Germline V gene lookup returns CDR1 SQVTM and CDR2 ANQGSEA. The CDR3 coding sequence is TGCAGCGGCATACTAAACACTGAAGCTTTCTTT. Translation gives CSGILNTEAFF.

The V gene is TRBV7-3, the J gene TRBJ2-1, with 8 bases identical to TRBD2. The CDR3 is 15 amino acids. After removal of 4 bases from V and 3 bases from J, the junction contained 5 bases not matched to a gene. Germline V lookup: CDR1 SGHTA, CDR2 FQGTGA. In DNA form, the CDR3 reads TGTGCCAGCAGCTCTACTAGCGGCCTCTACAATGAGCAGTTCTTC. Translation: CASSSTSGLYNEQFF.

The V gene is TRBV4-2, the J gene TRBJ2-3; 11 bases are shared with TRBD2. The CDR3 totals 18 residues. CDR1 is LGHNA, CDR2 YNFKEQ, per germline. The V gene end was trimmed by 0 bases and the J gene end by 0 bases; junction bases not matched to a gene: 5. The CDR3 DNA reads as TGTGCCAGCAGCCAAGAATTGACTAGCGGGACTAGCACAGATACGCAGTATTTT. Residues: CASSQELTSGTSTDTQYF.

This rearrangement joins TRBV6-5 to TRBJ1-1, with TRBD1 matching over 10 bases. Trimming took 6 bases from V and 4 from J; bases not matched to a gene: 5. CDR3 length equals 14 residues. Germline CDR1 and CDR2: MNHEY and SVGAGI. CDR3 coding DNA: TGTGCCAGCAGCCCCGGGACAGGGGCCACTGAAGCTTTCTTT. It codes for CASSPGTGATEAFF.

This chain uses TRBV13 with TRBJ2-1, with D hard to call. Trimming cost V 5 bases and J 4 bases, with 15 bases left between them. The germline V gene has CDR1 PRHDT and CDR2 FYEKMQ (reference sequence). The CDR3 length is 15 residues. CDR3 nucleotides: TGTGCCAGCAGCATCAAACCTGGAGAGTACAATGAGCAGTTCTTC. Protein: CASSIKPGEYNEQFF.

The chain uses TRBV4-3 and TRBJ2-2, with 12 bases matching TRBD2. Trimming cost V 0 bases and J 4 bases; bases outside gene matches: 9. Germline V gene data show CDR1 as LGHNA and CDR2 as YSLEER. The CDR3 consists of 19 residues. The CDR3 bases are TGCGCCAGCAGCCAAGAGAGCCTAGCGGGGGGGACGAGCACCGGGGAGCTGTTTTTT. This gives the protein CASSQESLAGGTSTGELFF.

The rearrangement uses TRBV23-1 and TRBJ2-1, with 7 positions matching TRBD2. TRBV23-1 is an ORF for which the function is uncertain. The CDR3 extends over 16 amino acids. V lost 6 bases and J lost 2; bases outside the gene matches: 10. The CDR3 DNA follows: TGCGCCAGCAGACACGGGCGGGAGCCGACCTACAATGAGCAGTTCTTC. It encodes CASRHGREPTYNEQFF.

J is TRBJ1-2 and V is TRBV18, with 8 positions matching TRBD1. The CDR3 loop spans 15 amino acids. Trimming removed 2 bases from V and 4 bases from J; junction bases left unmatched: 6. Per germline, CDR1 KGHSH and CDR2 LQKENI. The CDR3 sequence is CASSPIRGTGYGYTF. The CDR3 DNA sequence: TGTGCCAGCTCACCAATCCGAGGGACAGGCTATGGCTACACCTTC.

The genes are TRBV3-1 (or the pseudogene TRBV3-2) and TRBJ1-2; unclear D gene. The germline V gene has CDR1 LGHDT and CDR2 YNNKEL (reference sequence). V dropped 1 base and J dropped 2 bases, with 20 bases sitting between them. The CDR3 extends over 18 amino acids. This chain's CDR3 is CASSQVSSGRRANYGYTF. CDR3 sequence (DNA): TGTGCCAGCAGCCAAGTATCTAGCGGCCGCCGCGCAAACTATGGCTACACCTTC.

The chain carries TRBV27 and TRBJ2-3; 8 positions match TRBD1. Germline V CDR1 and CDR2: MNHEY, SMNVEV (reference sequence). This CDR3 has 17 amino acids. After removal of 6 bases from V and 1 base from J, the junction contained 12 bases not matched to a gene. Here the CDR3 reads CASRPQTGALGTDTQYF. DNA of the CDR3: TGTGCCAGCAGGCCTCAGACAGGGGCGTTAGGCACAGATACGCAGTATTTT.